This T cell receptor (beta chain) derives from a study of blood T cell repertoires in COVID-19. The data were produced by immunoSEQ multiplex PCR, yet TCRdb's version contains in-frame clones alone and is incomplete. The sample yields about 400,000 clones, 85% to 90% seen once. Per the germline V gene, CDR1 is SGHRS and CDR2 is YFSETQ. Trimming took 6 bases from V and 0 from J; bases not matched to a gene: 7. This CDR3 is 17 amino acids long. This receptor was taken from a young woman with acute COVID-19. The sequenced sample was PBMCs or T cells enriched from blood (not recorded which). The rearrangement uses TRBV5-1 and TRBJ2-1, with 12 bases aligning to TRBD2. CDR3 bases: TGCGCCAGCACGGTGGCTAGCGGGGGGGCCTCCTACAATGAGCAGTTCTTC. It yields the protein CASTVASGGASYNEQFF.